This T cell receptor beta chain was captured by sequencing in a study of blood T cell repertoires in COVID-19. Study-level background: Sites across the United States, Italy and Spain contributed samples from acute and convalescent COVID-19. Sample material is recorded as cDNA or gDNA derived from T cells, B-cell-depleted T cells, or PBMCs.

The trim removed 4 bases at V and 3 bases at J, leaving 6 bases unmatched. Germline V CDR1 and CDR2: MDHEN, SYDVKM. This CDR3 spans 16 amino acids. Original analysis: Using reference gene primer amplification, nucleated cell counts were estimated. Method: immunoSEQ multiplex PCR; TCRdb's copy keeps in-frame clones and lacks some. Clone size and V and J calls were adopted from that table, with D and trimming inferred from the DNA. Of approximately 140,000 clones in the sample, about 80% were seen once. This chain links TRBV28 with TRBJ2-7, with TRBD2 matching 13 bases. Sequenced input: peripheral blood. The sequence derives from a human donor in a cohort sampled during active COVID-19. Here the CDR3 reads CASSSRLAGGVYEQYF. For the CDR3, the DNA is TGTGCCAGCAGTTCGCGACTAGCGGGAGGCGTCTACGAGCAGTACTTC.